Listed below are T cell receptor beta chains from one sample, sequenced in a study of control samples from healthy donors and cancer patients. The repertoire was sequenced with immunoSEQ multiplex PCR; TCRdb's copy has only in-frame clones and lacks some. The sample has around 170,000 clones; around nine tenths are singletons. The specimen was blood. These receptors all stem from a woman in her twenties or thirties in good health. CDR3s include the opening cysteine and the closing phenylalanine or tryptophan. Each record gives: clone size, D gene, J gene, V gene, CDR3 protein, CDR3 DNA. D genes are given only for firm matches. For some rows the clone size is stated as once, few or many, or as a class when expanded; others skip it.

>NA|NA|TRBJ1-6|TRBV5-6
CASSLVQGRSPLHF
TGTGCCAGCAGCTTGGTGCAGGGGAGGTCACCCCTCCACTTT
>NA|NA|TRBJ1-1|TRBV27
CASSLQQGLGSEAFF
TGTGCCAGCAGTTTGCAACAGGGCCTCGGGTCTGAAGCTTTCTTT
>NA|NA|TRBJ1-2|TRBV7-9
CASSTSTGGYDGYTF
NA
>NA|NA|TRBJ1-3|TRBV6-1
CASSDGAGGNTIYF
TGTGCCAGCAGTGATGGGGCAGGGGGAAACACCATATATTTT
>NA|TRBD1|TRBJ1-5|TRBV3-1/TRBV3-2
CASSQGQGVFQPQHF
TGTGCCAGCAGCCAAGGACAGGGAGTTTTTCAGCCCCAGCATTTT
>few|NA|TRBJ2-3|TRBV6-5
CASSTFQGMADTQYF
TGTGCCAGCAGTACCTTCCAGGGAATGGCAGATACGCAGTATTTT
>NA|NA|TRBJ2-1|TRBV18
CASSPPATGNEQFF
TGTGCCAGCTCACCACCGGCCACTGGCAATGAGCAGTTCTTC
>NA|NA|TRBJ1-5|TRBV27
CASSLSGNSNQPQHF
TGTGCCAGCAGTTTATCAGGGAATAGCAATCAGCCCCAGCATTTT
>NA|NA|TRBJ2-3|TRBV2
CASSEAGGPLDTQYF
TGTGCCAGCAGTGAAGCGGGGGGGCCTCTAGATACGCAGTATTTT
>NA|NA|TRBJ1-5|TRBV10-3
CAISESFNQPQHF
TGTGCCATCAGTGAGTCCTTCAATCAGCCCCAGCATTTT
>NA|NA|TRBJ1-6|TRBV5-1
CASSATGSNSPLHF
TGCGCCAGCAGCGCCACAGGTTCCAATTCACCCCTCCACTTT
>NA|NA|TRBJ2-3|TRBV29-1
CSVGGDTQYF
TGCAGCGTTGGGGGTGATACGCAGTATTTT
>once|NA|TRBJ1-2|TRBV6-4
CASSDLIGPIYGYTF
TGTGCCAGCAGTGACTTAATAGGGCCCATCTATGGCTACACCTTC
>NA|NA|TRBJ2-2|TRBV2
CASRLQQGTGELFF
TGTGCCAGCAGACTCCAACAGGGCACCGGGGAGCTGTTTTTT
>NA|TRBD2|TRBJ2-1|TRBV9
CASSTSGAYNEQFF
TGTGCCAGCAGTACTAGCGGGGCTTACAATGAGCAGTTCTTC
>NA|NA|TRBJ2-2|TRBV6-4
CASSEEVRSTGELFF
TGTGCCAGCAGTGAAGAGGTTCGCAGTACCGGGGAGCTGTTTTTT
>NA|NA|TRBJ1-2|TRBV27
CASSLGGANYGYTF
TGTGCCAGCAGTTTAGGCGGGGCGAACTATGGCTACACCTTC
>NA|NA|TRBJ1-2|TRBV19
CASSIANPPGLLGDGYTF
TGTGCCAGTAGTATAGCCAATCCTCCGGGACTTCTAGGCGATGGCTACACCTTC
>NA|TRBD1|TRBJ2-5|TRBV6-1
CASSARPPGQEWSPSETQYF
TGTGCCAGCAGTGCCCGCCCTCCGGGACAGGAATGGAGTCCAAGCGAGACCCAGTACTTC
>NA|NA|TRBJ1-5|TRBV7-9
CASSLSGNQPQHF
TGTGCCAGCAGCTTATCGGGCAATCAGCCCCAGCATTTT
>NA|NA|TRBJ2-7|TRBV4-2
CASSQGGGSSYEQYF
TGTGCCAGCAGCCAGGGGGGCGGGAGCTCCTACGAGCAGTACTTC
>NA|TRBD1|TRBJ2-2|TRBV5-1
CASGNNRGQAGELFF
TGCGCCAGCGGCAATAACAGGGGGCAGGCCGGGGAGCTGTTTTTT
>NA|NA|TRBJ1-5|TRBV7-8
CASSLTTGFNQPQHF
TGTGCCAGCAGCTTAACCACAGGGTTTAATCAGCCCCAGCATTTT
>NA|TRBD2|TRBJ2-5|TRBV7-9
CASSPPRGLAGEVETQYF
TGTGCCAGCAGCCCCCCTCGAGGTCTAGCGGGAGAAGTAGAGACCCAGTACTTC
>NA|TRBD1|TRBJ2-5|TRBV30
CAWSEGTGGNQETQYF
TGTGCCTGGAGTGAGGGGACAGGGGGCAACCAAGAGACCCAGTACTTC
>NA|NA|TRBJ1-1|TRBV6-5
CASSSSWGMNTEAFF
TGTGCCAGCAGTTCTTCCTGGGGGATGAACACTGAAGCTTTCTTT
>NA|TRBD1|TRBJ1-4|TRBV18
CASSRDRVEKLFF
TGTGCCAGCTCACGGGACAGGGTAGAAAAACTGTTTTTT
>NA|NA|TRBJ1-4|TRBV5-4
CASSLNGDNEKLFF
TGTGCCAGCAGCTTGAACGGTGACAATGAAAAACTGTTTTTT
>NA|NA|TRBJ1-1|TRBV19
CASSIRENTEAFF
TGTGCCAGTAGTATACGGGAGAACACTGAAGCTTTCTTT
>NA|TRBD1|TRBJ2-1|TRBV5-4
CASSHGTAFDEQFF
TGTGCCAGCAGCCACGGGACAGCTTTCGATGAGCAGTTCTTC
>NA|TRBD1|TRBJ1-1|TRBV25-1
CASSAQGQGFTEAFF
TGTGCCAGCAGCGCACAAGGACAGGGGTTCACTGAAGCTTTCTTT
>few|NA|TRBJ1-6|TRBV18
CASSERRGDNSPLHF
TGTGCCAGCTCTGAACGCCGGGGGGATAATTCACCCCTCCACTTT
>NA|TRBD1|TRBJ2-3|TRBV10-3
CATMTRTGVTDTQYF
TGTGCCACCATGACCCGGACAGGAGTTACAGATACGCAGTATTTT
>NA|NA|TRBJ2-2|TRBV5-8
CASSFKGGAYTGELFF
TGTGCCAGCAGCTTTAAGGGGGGCGCGTACACCGGGGAGCTGTTTTTT
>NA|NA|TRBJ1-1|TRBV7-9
CASSSSGGGENAFF
TGTGCCAGCAGCTCGAGTGGTGGGGGCGAGAATGCTTTCTTT
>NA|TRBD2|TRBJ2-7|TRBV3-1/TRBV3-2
CASSYLSGLAGDSYEQYF
TGTGCCAGCAGCTATCTTTCGGGGCTAGCGGGAGACTCCTACGAGCAGTACTTC
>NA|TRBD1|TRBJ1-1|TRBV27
CASSFGRGRAAEAFF
TGTGCCAGCAGTTTTGGGAGGGGGCGGGCCGCTGAAGCTTTCTTT
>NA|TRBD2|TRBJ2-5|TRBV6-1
CASSGGGPALVETQYF
TGTGCCAGCAGTGGCGGGGGACCCGCCCTCGTAGAGACCCAGTACTTC
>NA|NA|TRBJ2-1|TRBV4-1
CASSQGSRSEEQFF
TGCGCCAGCAGCCAAGGCAGTAGGTCGGAAGAGCAGTTCTTC
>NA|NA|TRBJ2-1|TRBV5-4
CASSLGGGTYNEQFF
TGTGCCAGCAGCTTGGGAGGGGGGACCTACAATGAGCAGTTCTTC
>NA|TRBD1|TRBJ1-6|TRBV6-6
CASSPFRQGNSPLHF
TGTGCCAGCAGTCCGTTTCGACAGGGTAATTCACCCCTCCACTTT
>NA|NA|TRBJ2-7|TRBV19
CASSVGVRSYEQYF
TGTGCCAGTAGTGTCGGGGTCCGCTCCTACGAGCAGTACTTC
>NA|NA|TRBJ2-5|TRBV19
CASSRTANRETQYF
TGTGCCAGTAGTAGGACAGCAAACCGGGAGACCCAGTACTTC
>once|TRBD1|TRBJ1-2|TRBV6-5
CATLRGQGRGYTF
TGTGCCACCCTCAGGGGACAGGGTCGTGGCTACACCTTC
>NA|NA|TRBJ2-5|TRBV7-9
CASSFQETQYF
TGTGCCAGCAGCTTTCAAGAGACCCAGTACTTC
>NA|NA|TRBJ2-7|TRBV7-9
CASSLEGGEQYF
TGTGCCAGCAGCTTAGAGGGGGGCGAGCAGTACTTC
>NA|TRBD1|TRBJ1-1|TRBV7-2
CASSLGSQGAAEAFF
TGTGCCAGCAGCTTAGGGTCACAGGGGGCTGCTGAAGCTTTCTTT
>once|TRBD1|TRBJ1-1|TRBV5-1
CASSLARQGLNTEAFF
TGCGCCAGCAGCTTGGCCCGACAGGGACTGAACACTGAAGCTTTCTTT
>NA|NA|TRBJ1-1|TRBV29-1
CSVEVIRTVTEAFF
TGCAGCGTTGAAGTAATTCGGACAGTCACTGAAGCTTTCTTT
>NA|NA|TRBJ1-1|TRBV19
CASRIGRSPYTEAFF
TGTGCCAGTAGAATTGGGCGGAGCCCGTATACTGAAGCTTTCTTT
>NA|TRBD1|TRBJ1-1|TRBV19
CASEIQGQDTEAFF
TGTGCCAGTGAGATACAGGGACAGGACACTGAAGCTTTCTTT
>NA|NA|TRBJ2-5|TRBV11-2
CASSLNRKSETQYF
TGTGCCAGCAGCTTAAACAGGAAATCAGAGACCCAGTACTTC
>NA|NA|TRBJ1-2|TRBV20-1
CSAYSLYGYTF
TGCAGTGCTTATTCGCTCTATGGCTACACCTTC
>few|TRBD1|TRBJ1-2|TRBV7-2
CASSLALGRQGSGYTF
TGTGCCAGCAGCTTAGCGCTGGGGAGACAGGGCTCTGGCTACACCTTC